A single sample gave rise to the 12 T cell receptor beta chains below, sequenced in a study of early stage breast cancer tumors (dated by TCRdb to about 2017). The library was obtained by the immunoSEQ multiplex PCR assay. TCRdb limited this immuneACCESS table to in-frame rearrangements with V and J called. A share of clones is missing; checked studies link under half to unresolved V genes, and the rest is unexplained. Here the sample has 5,500 to 7,000 clones; 65% to 80% occur a single time. The biggest ten clones account for roughly 8.3% of the sample. Sequenced material: normal breast tissue next to the tumor. The receptor source for this set is a person aged 40 to 50 with breast cancer.

The chain combines TRBV11-2 with TRBJ2-1; 9 nucleotides match TRBD1. The germline gives CDR1 SGHAT, CDR2 FQNNGV. V dropped 3 bases and J dropped 9; count of bases not matched to a gene: 12. This CDR3 comprises 16 residues. The CDR3 reads CASSFQGTGKRSEQFF. The CDR3 DNA reads TGTGCCAGCAGCTTCCAAGGGACAGGGAAACGCAGTGAGCAGTTCTTC. The whole variable domain, remainder taken from reference TRBV11-2 and TRBJ2-1, is EAGVAQSPRYKIIEKRQSVAFWCNPISGHATLYWYQQILGQGPKLLIQFQNNGVVDDSQLPKDRFSAERLKGVDSTLKIQPAKLEDSAVYLCASSFQGTGKRSEQFFGPGTRLTVL.

This CDR3 reads CASSYSSDYGYTF. The CDR3 DNA follows: TGTGCCAGCAGTTACTCGTCAGACTATGGCTACACCTTC. The genes are TRBV6-5 and TRBJ1-2, with D unresolved. This CDR3 has 13 amino acids. The germline V gene encodes CDR1 MNHEY and CDR2 SVGAGI. Trimming stripped 0 bases from V and 3 bases from J, with 5 bases between.

This clone was counted only a few times. V is TRBV2 and J is TRBJ1-5, with unresolved D. The CDR3 runs 13 residues. Trimming took 3 bases from V and 3 from J, leaving 6 bases between them. Germline V gene sequence: CDR1 SNHLY, CDR2 FYNNEI. CDR3 nucleotides: TGTGCCAGCAGTGACACCTTCAATCAGCCCCAGCATTTT. Amino acid sequence: CASSDTFNQPQHF.

Concerning this clone: A read error is likely, as this CDR3 ends without the conserved phenylalanine or tryptophan. The DNA is left out, because the CDR3 cannot be placed on it with certainty; the CDR3 is given as TCRdb lists it. The CDR3 protein is CSATTGTRSYI. The chain uses TRBV20-1 and TRBJ2-7; the DNA was not used to check the table's D call, TRBD2. Germline values: CDR1 DFQATT, CDR2 SNEGSKA (reference sequence). Including both end residues, the CDR3 is 11 amino acids long.

The chain recombines TRBV6-5 with TRBJ2-7; the match to TRBD1 covers 10 bases. The germline V gene has CDR1 MNHEY and CDR2 SVGAGI. Trimming at V came to 5 bases and at J to 4 bases, leaving 8 bases not matched to a gene. The CDR3 spans 15 residues. CDR3 sequence (DNA): TGTGCCAGCAGTCGATCCTCGGGACAGGGGTACGAGCAGTACTTC. Its translation is CASSRSSGQGYEQYF.

The chain employs TRBV19 and TRBJ2-2; D is possibly TRBD1 (8 bases). Trimming stripped 6 bases from V and 6 bases from J, with 14 bases between. The CDR3 sequence is 14 residues long. Germline loops: CDR1 LNHDA, CDR2 SQIVND (reference sequence). In DNA form, the CDR3 reads TGTGCCAGTAGAGCGGGACAGGCCTCCGGGGAGCTGTTTTTT. Amino acid sequence: CASRAGQASGELFF.

The chain couples TRBV5-4 to TRBJ2-4; possibly TRBD1 or TRBD2 for D (7 bases each). The ends were cut back, 4 bases at V and 3 bases at J, with 14 bases in the middle. The CDR3 has 15 amino acids. In germline, CDR1 is SGHNT, CDR2 YYREEE (reference sequence). CDR3 sequence (DNA): TGTGCCAGCAGCCCTTCAGGGGGGGACAAAAACATTCAGTACTTC. Residues: CASSPSGGDKNIQYF.

The V and J genes are TRBV29-1 and TRBJ2-1; the match to TRBD2 covers 9 bases. CDR3 length: 16 amino acids. Trimming removed 2 bases from V and 6 bases from J; junction bases left unmatched: 11. Germline V lookup: CDR1 SQVTM, CDR2 ANQGSEA. This chain's CDR3 is CSVELALAGVVNEQFF. The CDR3 nucleotides read TGCAGCGTTGAATTGGCCTTAGCGGGAGTGGTCAATGAGCAGTTCTTC.

CDR3 nucleotides: TGTGCCAGTAGGTCAAGCAGCTCTGGAAACACCATATATTTT. The encoded protein is CASRSSSSGNTIYF. The chain links TRBV19 to TRBJ1-3; D is undetermined. Looked up from germline, CDR1 is LNHDA and CDR2 is SQIVND (reference sequence). This CDR3 is built from 14 residues. The V end lost 6 bases, the J end lost 0 bases, and 9 bases lay between the germline ends.

This chain joins TRBV19 and TRBJ2-1, with TRBD1 matching over 11 bases. The CDR3 sequence is 17 residues long. Germline CDR1 is LNHDA and CDR2 is SQIVND (reference sequence). V dropped 5 bases and J dropped 9; count of bases not matched to a gene: 15. In DNA form, the CDR3 reads TGTGCCAGTAGTTGGATTTCCGGGACAGGGGGATCGGGTGAGCAGTTCTTC. It yields the protein CASSWISGTGGSGEQFF.

The rearrangement uses TRBV10-1 and TRBJ2-2; 7 bases match TRBD1. Germline lookup yields CDR1 WNHNN and CDR2 SYGVQD (reference sequence). V shed 6 bases and J 3 bases; nucleotides not matched to a gene: 4. This CDR3 is built from 14 residues. The CDR3 sequence is CASRTDRDTGELFF. The CDR3 DNA reads as TGCGCCAGCAGGACCGACAGGGACACCGGGGAGCTGTTTTTT.

V usage is TRBV19 and J usage is TRBJ1-5; D not resolved. Germline V CDR1 and CDR2: LNHDA, SQIVND (reference sequence). The CDR3 is 13 amino acids. The V end was cut by 3 bases, the J end by 5 bases, with 8 bases between. DNA of the CDR3: TGTGCCAGTAGTATTGGGAAAGATCAGCCCCAGCATTTT. It specifies CASSIGKDQPQHF.